The text below deals with one T cell receptor (beta chain). The assay was immunoSEQ multiplex PCR, and TCRdb's table has in-frame clones only and misses some. The sample records about 170,000 clones, over 75% being singletons. This sample stems from a study of blood T cell repertoires in COVID-19. From germline, CDR1 is SEHNR and CDR2 FQNEAQ (reference sequence). The CDR3 length is 14 residues. Germline trimming cut 11 bases from V and 0 bases from J; bases unmatched to any gene: 5. The sequence came from a man aged 55-75 years who had recovered from COVID-19. The rearrangement links TRBV7-9 to TRBJ2-2; 8 nucleotides line up with TRBD2. The sequenced sample consisted of peripheral blood. CDR3 nucleotides: TGTGCCGACACGGGAGGGGCGAACACCGGGGAGCTGTTTTTT. Translating it yields CADTGGANTGELFF.